This entry lists 17 T cell receptor beta chains sequenced from one sample in a study of blood T cell repertoires in COVID-19. Method: immunoSEQ multiplex PCR; TCRdb's copy keeps in-frame clones and lacks some. The sample records under 200,000 clones, around 84% being singletons. Sequencing input: peripheral blood. The receptors originated from a woman aged 70-85 years with COVID-19, enrolled during active disease.

The CDR3 DNA reads as TGTGCCAGCAGACCGGGGGATGCTAGCGGGGCCTACGAGCAGTACTTC. As protein: CASRPGDASGAYEQYF. V gene TRBV27 combines with J gene TRBJ2-7, with 9 bases fitting TRBD2. The CDR3 spans 16 residues. The junction had 11 bases not matched to a gene; V was cut back by 6 bases and J by 2 bases. CDR1 MNHEY and CDR2 SMNVEV come from the germline V gene (reference sequence).

About this clone: One end of the junction does not line up with germline, which may come from a read error. The CDR3 is CASSPQRDGTGYNSPLHF. CDR3 coding DNA: TGTGCCAGCTCGCCACAACGGGACGGGACAGGCTATAATTCACCCCTCCACTTT. The V gene is TRBV18, the J gene TRBJ1-6; 8 bases are a match to TRBD1. There are 18 residues in the CDR3. Germline values: CDR1 KGHSH, CDR2 LQKENI.

The chain has TRBV7-2 and TRBJ1-4; no firm D call. Germline values: CDR1 SGHTA, CDR2 FQGNSA. The CDR3 covers 14 residues. Trimming pared 4 bases from V and 7 bases from J, leaving 13 bases between. CDR3: CASSYPGIGEKLFF. The CDR3 region has the DNA TGTGCCAGCAGCTACCCGGGGATTGGTGAAAAACTGTTTTTT.

This clone was picked up one time. The rearrangement uses TRBV7-2 and TRBJ1-2, with a possible D match to TRBD1 (5 bases). The CDR3 totals 15 residues. The V and J ends lost 1 base and 1 base respectively, with 10 bases between them. CDR1 and CDR2 (germline): SGHTA, FQGNSA. CDR3 residues: CASSLDSGLNYGYTF. For the CDR3, the DNA is TGTGCCAGCAGCTTAGACTCAGGGCTTAACTATGGCTACACCTTC. The full variable domain, rest sourced from reference TRBV7-2 and TRBJ1-2, is GAGVSQSPSNKVTEKGKDVELRCDPISGHTALYWYRQSLGQGLEFLIYFQGNSAPDKSGLPSDRFSAERTGGSVSTLTIQRTQQEDSAVYLCASSLDSGLNYGYTFGSGTRLTVV.

The genes are TRBV19 and TRBJ1-4; D unclear. The germline V gene has CDR1 LNHDA and CDR2 SQIVND (reference sequence). V shed 6 bases and J shed 4 bases, with 18 bases lying between them. This CDR3 is 16 amino acids long. The CDR3 DNA reads as TGTGCCAGTAGAGAAAGAGGGTCGGGCCATAATGAAAAACTGTTTTTT. Translating it yields CASRERGSGHNEKLFF.

The sample holds one count of this clone. The J gene is TRBJ2-2, the V gene TRBV15; TRBD2 agrees at 7 bases. Losses at the gene ends were 8 bases for V and 7 bases for J; bases not matched to a gene: 1. Germline assignment: CDR1 LNHNV and CDR2 YYDKDF (reference sequence). The CDR3 has 11 amino acids. CDR3 sequence reads: CATGGGGELFF. The CDR3 nucleotides read TGTGCCACCGGCGGGGGCGGGGAGCTGTTTTTT.

This clone was counted a single time. The chain carries TRBV7-8 and TRBJ1-2, with 8 positions matching TRBD1. Germline V gives CDR1 SGHVS, CDR2 FQNEAQ. The CDR3 is made up of 13 amino acids. Trimming took 5 bases from V and 8 from J; bases not matched to a gene: 7. This CDR3 reads CASSARTGLGYTF. CDR3 sequence (DNA): TGTGCCAGCAGCGCTAGGACAGGGCTAGGCTACACCTTC. Combining the CDR3 with reference TRBV7-8 and TRBJ1-2 gives the whole variable domain GAGVSQSPRYKVAKRGQDVALRCDPISGHVSLFWYQQALGQGPEFLTYFQNEAQLDKSGLPSDRFFAERPEGSVSTLKIQRTQQEDSAVYLCASSARTGLGYTFGSGTRLTVV.

The genes are TRBV27 and TRBJ2-2, with 9 bases that match TRBD1. CDR3 length: 17 amino acids. Trimming removed 2 bases from V and 3 bases from J; junction bases left unmatched: 7. Germline assignment: CDR1 MNHEY and CDR2 SMNVEV (reference sequence). The CDR3 DNA follows: TGTGCCAGCAGTTTACGTCCGGGACAGGGATACACCGGGGAGCTGTTTTTT. Protein sequence: CASSLRPGQGYTGELFF.

This chain uses TRBV29-1 with TRBJ1-2, with D maybe TRBD1 (5 bases). V gave up 3 bases and J gave up 6 bases, with 17 bases separating them. Germline values: CDR1 SQVTM, CDR2 ANQGSEA. The CDR3 contains 14 residues. The CDR3 region has the DNA TGCAGCGTTGAGGGGCCCAGGGTGAGTGATGGCTACACCTTC. Translating it yields CSVEGPRVSDGYTF.

This chain joins TRBV5-5 and TRBJ1-1; D not certain. From germline, CDR1 is SGHKS and CDR2 YYEKEE (reference sequence). The CDR3 contains 13 residues. Trimming took off 7 bases at V and 10 bases at J, with 20 bases between the two ends. The CDR3 region has the DNA TGTGCCAGCTCCCCGATCCAGGCAGCCGGAGCTTTCTTT. Translating it yields CASSPIQAAGAFF.

The V gene is TRBV5-4, the J gene TRBJ2-1, with D possibly matching TRBD2 (5 bases). V was trimmed by 1 base and J by 8 bases, leaving 10 bases between them. The CDR3 is 13 residues long. Germline CDR1 SGHNT, CDR2 YYREEE (reference sequence). CDR3 nucleotides: TGTGCCAGCAGCTTGTATGGGAGTTATGAGCAGTTCTTC. Protein sequence: CASSLYGSYEQFF.

The chain recombines TRBV27 with TRBJ2-7; 7 bases align to TRBD2. The CDR3 covers 14 residues. V lost 2 bases, J lost 6 bases, and 7 bases stayed unmatched. Germline assignment: CDR1 MNHEY and CDR2 SMNVEV (reference sequence). The chain's CDR3 is CASSLMQGGSEQYF. Written as DNA, the CDR3 is TGTGCCAGCAGTTTAATGCAGGGAGGGAGCGAGCAGTACTTC.

The chain recombines TRBV28 with TRBJ1-1, with D possibly TRBD1 on 6 matching bases. The CDR3 covers 15 residues. Looked up from germline, CDR1 is MDHEN and CDR2 is SYDVKM. Trimming took 5 bases from V and 1 from J, leaving 14 bases between them. DNA for the CDR3: TGTGCCAGCAGTCCACCACAGGGACAGAACACTGAAGCTTTCTTT. Protein sequence: CASSPPQGQNTEAFF.

This chain joins TRBV27 and TRBJ2-7, with D possibly being TRBD2 (5 bases). The ends were cut back, 5 bases at V and 3 bases at J, with 14 bases in the middle. CDR1 and CDR2 (germline): MNHEY, SMNVEV (reference sequence). There are 14 residues in the CDR3. The CDR3 is CASSTSSIRYEQYF. CDR3 DNA sequence: TGTGCCAGCAGTACTTCTAGCATACGCTACGAGCAGTACTTC.

The chain joins TRBV28 to TRBJ2-2, with 8 bases that match TRBD1. Germline V CDR1 and CDR2: MDHEN, SYDVKM. CDR3 size: 14 residues. The V segment lost 11 bases and the J segment 2 bases; nucleotides outside the gene matches: 7. CDR3 in amino acids: CAGLGQGNTGELFF. As DNA, the CDR3 is TGTGCCGGACTCGGACAGGGAAACACCGGGGAGCTGTTTTTT.

CDR3 sequence: CASSLWGVVNEQFF. The DNA of the CDR3 is TGTGCCAGCAGTTTATGGGGGGTCGTCAATGAGCAGTTCTTC. V is TRBV27 and J is TRBJ2-1; tentatively, D is TRBD2 (6 bases). The CDR3 has 14 amino acids. The V end was cut by 1 base, the J end by 6 bases, with 10 bases between. The germline V gene has CDR1 MNHEY and CDR2 SMNVEV (reference sequence).

This clone was seen only a few times. The chain joins TRBV27 to TRBJ1-4, with 8 bases that match TRBD1. The germline gives CDR1 MNHEY, CDR2 SMNVEV (reference sequence). The CDR3 sequence is 17 residues long. J gave up 3 bases and V 3 bases, and 9 bases lay outside the gene matches. The CDR3 DNA follows: TGTGCCAGCAGTTTCACAGGGGGGGTTAGGCCTAATGAAAAACTGTTTTTT. Protein product: CASSFTGGVRPNEKLFF.